The rows below give T cell receptor beta chains drawn from one sample of a study of blood T cell repertoires in COVID-19. TCRdb keeps only in-frame clones here, not all; method: immunoSEQ multiplex PCR. This table has about 54,000 clones, over 75% appearing once. Sequenced input: peripheral blood. The receptors were gathered from a human donor in a cohort sampled during active COVID-19. Each CDR3 is given with its conserved first and last residue. Each record gives: clone size, D gene, V gene, CDR3 length, J gene, CDR3 DNA, CDR3 protein. D genes are given only for firm matches. Expanded clones get a size class; other rows say once, few or many, or leave the size out.

size: -
D: TRBD1
V: TRBV5-8
length: 15
J: TRBJ2-7
DNA: TGTGCCAGCAGCTTGATGACAGGGATAACCTACGAGCAGTACTTC
CDR3: CASSLMTGITYEQYF

size: -
D: -
V: TRBV18
length: 16
J: TRBJ2-1
DNA: TGTGCCAGCTCACCAACGAACCTTAGACAGATGCATGAGCAGTTCTTC
CDR3: CASSPTNLRQMHEQFF

size: -
D: TRBD1
V: TRBV5-5
length: 16
J: TRBJ2-6
DNA: TGTGCCAGCAGGGCCGGGACAGGGTCTGGGGCCAACGTCCTGACTTTC
CDR3: CASRAGTGSGANVLTF

size: -
D: -
V: TRBV11-1
length: 14
J: TRBJ2-5
DNA: TGTGCCAGCAGCACCCGACGGACAGAAGAGACCCAGTACTTC
CDR3: CASSTRRTEETQYF

size: once
D: TRBD2
V: TRBV6-5
length: 15
J: TRBJ2-1
DNA: TGTGCCAGCAGTTCTCCTACTAGCGGCCCCAATGAGCAGTTCTTC
CDR3: CASSSPTSGPNEQFF

size: -
D: -
V: TRBV6-2/TRBV6-3
length: 18
J: TRBJ2-3
DNA: TGTGCCAGCAGTTCCCCCTTGGAAGGGGGGGCGACCACAGATACGCAGTATTTT
CDR3: CASSSPLEGGATTDTQYF

size: -
D: -
V: TRBV7-2
length: 13
J: TRBJ1-6
DNA: TGTGCCAGCAGCTTAGCGAGTAATTCACCCCTCCACTTT
CDR3: CASSLASNSPLHF

size: -
D: TRBD2
V: TRBV4-3
length: 16
J: TRBJ2-5
DNA: TGCGCCAGCAGCCAAGGACTAGCGGGGGCCGGAGAGACCCAGTACTTC
CDR3: CASSQGLAGAGETQYF

size: -
D: -
V: TRBV7-3
length: 14
J: TRBJ2-5
DNA: TGTGCCAGCAGCTACCCAACCCCCCTAAGGACCCAGTACTTC
CDR3: CASSYPTPLRTQYF

size: -
D: -
V: TRBV12-3/TRBV12-4
length: 13
J: TRBJ2-2
DNA: TGTGCCAGCAGCATTGGCCCCCACGGGGAGCTGTTTTTT
CDR3: CASSIGPHGELFF

size: -
D: -
V: TRBV12-3/TRBV12-4
length: 13
J: TRBJ2-5
DNA: TGTGCCAGCAGTTTGGTTCGAGTTGAGACCCAGTACTTC
CDR3: CASSLVRVETQYF

size: -
D: TRBD1
V: TRBV10-3
length: 14
J: TRBJ1-2
DNA: TGTGCCATCAGCCCCGGACAGGATCATTATGGCTACACCTTC
CDR3: CAISPGQDHYGYTF

size: -
D: -
V: TRBV29-1
length: 11
J: TRBJ1-1
DNA: TGCAGCGCAATGTCCTACACTGAAGCTTTCTTT
CDR3: CSAMSYTEAFF

size: -
D: TRBD1
V: TRBV19
length: 15
J: TRBJ1-5
DNA: TGTGCCAGTAGTATCCCCGGGACAGAGAATCAGCCCCAGCATTTT
CDR3: CASSIPGTENQPQHF

size: -
D: -
V: TRBV7-3
length: 14
J: TRBJ2-2
DNA: TGTGCCAGCAGCTCCCGGACAGTCGGCGGGGAGCTGTTTTTT
CDR3: CASSSRTVGGELFF